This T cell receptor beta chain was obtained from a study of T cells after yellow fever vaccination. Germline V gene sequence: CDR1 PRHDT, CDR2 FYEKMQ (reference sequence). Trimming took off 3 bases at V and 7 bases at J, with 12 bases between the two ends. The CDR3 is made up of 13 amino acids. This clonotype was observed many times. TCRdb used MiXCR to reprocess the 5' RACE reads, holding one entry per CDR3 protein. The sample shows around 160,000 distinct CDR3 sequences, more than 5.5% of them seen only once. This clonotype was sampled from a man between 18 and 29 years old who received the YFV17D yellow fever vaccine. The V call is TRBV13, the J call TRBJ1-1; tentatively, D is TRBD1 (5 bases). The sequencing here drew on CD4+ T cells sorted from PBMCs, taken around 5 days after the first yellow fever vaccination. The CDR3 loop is CASSLGVSIEAFF. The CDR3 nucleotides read TGTGCCAGCAGCTTGGGGGTGTCAATTGAAGCTTTCTTT. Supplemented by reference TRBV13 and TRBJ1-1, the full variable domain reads AAGVIQSPRHLIKEKRETATLKCYPIPRHDTVYWYQQGPGQDPQFLISFYEKMQSDKGSIPDRFSAQQFSDYHSELNMSSLELGDSALYFCASSLGVSIEAFFGQGTRLTVV.